The T cell receptor beta chain under discussion was sequenced for a study of cytomegalovirus exposure and HLA in healthy donors. 60 Vbeta and 13 Jbeta primers were used in PCR. Sequencing was performed with immunoSEQ multiplex PCR; in TCRdb, only in-frame clones are kept and a portion is missing. Here the sample spans over 110,000 clones, 75% to 85% being singletons. As to this clone: Antigen specificity is unknown.

Donors sampled were nominally healthy, though unrecorded immune exposures were likely. Study findings and constraints: Most TCR beta V segments were productive about 90% or about 30% of the time in an earlier analysis. In vitro, three CMV-associated chains proved specific for CMV antigens. Common viral pathogens seemed, in a later analysis, to connect with several of the most significant clusters.

Germline loops: CDR1 SGHTA, CDR2 FQGTGA. V lost 6 bases and J lost 6; bases outside the gene matches: 5. The CDR3 covers 13 residues. The TCR comes from a woman aged 40 to 50 in good health and CMV-seropositive. This chain connects TRBV7-3 to TRBJ2-7; 10 bases fit TRBD2. Sequencing was done on a sample of PBMCs. The CDR3 region is CASSGVAGGEQYF. The CDR3 nucleotides read TGTGCCAGCAGTGGGGTAGCGGGAGGCGAGCAGTACTTC.